This is a list of T cell receptor beta chains from one sample in a study of spatial heterogeneity in lung cancer. MiXCR was run by TCRdb on the 5' RACE reads, yielding one entry per CDR3 protein. The data show over 6,000 distinct CDR3 sequences, about 5% seen once. Sequences were derived from PBMCs, sampled at surgery. These receptors all stem from a male donor with early-stage non-small cell lung cancer. Both conserved end residues are part of each CDR3. D genes are given only for firm matches. Clone sizes are given selectively: once, few, many, or a class where the clone is expanded.

J,V,size,D,DNA,CDR3
TRBJ2-1,TRBV10-2,-,-,TGCGCCAGCAGGGAGGAGGGGGGCGGTCGTGAGCAGTTCTTC,CASREEGGGREQFF
TRBJ1-5,TRBV19,many,TRBD1,TGTGCCAGTAGTCTTGACAGGGGGGGTCAGCCCCAGCATTTT,CASSLDRGGQPQHF
TRBJ1-1,TRBV3-1,-,-,TGTGCCAGCAGCCGGATAGCCGGTGAAGCTTTCTTT,CASSRIAGEAFF
TRBJ2-1,TRBV10-3,many,TRBD2,TGTGCCATCAGTCGCGTAGCGGGAGAAGTGCGTGAGCAGTTCTTC,CAISRVAGEVREQFF
TRBJ2-5,TRBV7-9,many,TRBD1,TGTGCCAGCAGCTTTAACCGGGACAGGCCCGAAGAGACCCAGTACTTC,CASSFNRDRPEETQYF
TRBJ2-3,TRBV11-2,many,-,TGTGCCAGCAGCTTTGGTCCGGACTATACGCAGTATTTT,CASSFGPDYTQYF
TRBJ1-1,TRBV30,many,-,TGTGCCTGGAGTTATTGGGTGGGGGCGAACACTGAAGCTTTCTTT,CAWSYWVGANTEAFF
TRBJ1-3,TRBV4-1,many,-,TGCGCCAGCAGCCAAGATGGTAGGGTCGGAAACACCATATATTTT,CASSQDGRVGNTIYF
TRBJ2-5,TRBV5-1,many,-,TGCGCCAGCAGCTCCTTGGCTGGGGACCAAGAGACCCAGTACTTC,CASSSLAGDQETQYF
TRBJ1-1,TRBV6-1,many,-,TGTGCCAGCAGTCAAACAGGGAGACCTTTCTTT,CASSQTGRPFF
TRBJ1-2,TRBV5-4,many,TRBD1,TGTGCCAGCAGCATAAAGACAGGGGGGTACTATGGCTACACCTTC,CASSIKTGGYYGYTF
TRBJ1-2,TRBV9,many,-,TGTGCCAGCAGCGTCGGGTATGGCTACACCTTC,CASSVGYGYTF
TRBJ1-1,TRBV7-9,many,-,TGTGCCAGCAGCTCCACCTTACAGGGACGCGAAGCTTTCTTT,CASSSTLQGREAFF
TRBJ2-7,TRBV12-3/TRBV12-4,few,-,TGTGCCAGCAGTTTAATTCACGAGCAGTACTTC,CASSLIHEQYF
TRBJ2-1,TRBV4-3,-,TRBD1,TGCGCCAGCAGCCCCCTTATGGACAGGGGGGAAGGCTACAATGAGCAGTTCTTC,CASSPLMDRGEGYNEQFF
TRBJ1-1,TRBV20-1,many,-,TGCAGTGCTAAAACGGGAGGCCCAAGCACTGAAGCTTTCTTT,CSAKTGGPSTEAFF
TRBJ2-5,TRBV27,many,TRBD2,TGTGCCAGCAGTCCCCTTAATGCTCTAGCGGGAGCCCTACTCCAAGAGACCCAGTACTTC,CASSPLNALAGALLQETQYF
TRBJ2-1,TRBV30,-,-,TGTGCCTGGAACTTAAGGGGGGCCCGTGGCCATGAGCAGTTCTTC,CAWNLRGARGHEQFF
TRBJ2-1,TRBV19,-,TRBD1,TGTGCCAGTAGTAACACAGGGGGCTCCGGCAATGAGCAGTTCTTC,CASSNTGGSGNEQFF
TRBJ2-7,TRBV12-3/TRBV12-4,many,TRBD2,TGTGCCAGCACCTCTTTAAGGGCTAGCGGGAGCTACGAGCAGTACTTC,CASTSLRASGSYEQYF
TRBJ2-1,TRBV6-5,many,-,TGTGCCAGCAGTCCTCCAGGGGCCGATGAGCAGTTCTTC,CASSPPGADEQFF
TRBJ2-7,TRBV5-1,large,TRBD2,TGCGCCAGCAGCTTCCGACTAGCGGGGGAAATACGCGAGCAGTACTTC,CASSFRLAGEIREQYF
TRBJ2-7,TRBV5-5,few,TRBD1,TGTGCCAGCAGCTTCACAGGGGGCCACGAGCAGTACTTC,CASSFTGGHEQYF
TRBJ1-2,TRBV4-3,many,-,TGCGCCAGCAGCCAAGAGGGTCGGGGGAGCGGCTACACCTTC,CASSQEGRGSGYTF
TRBJ1-1,TRBV7-9,many,-,TGTGCCAGCAGCTTAGGTATGAACACTGAAGCTTTCTTT,CASSLGMNTEAFF
TRBJ2-2,TRBV6-5,many,-,TGTGCCAGCAGTCCCCCGGGACGAAACACCGGGGAGCTGTTTTTT,CASSPPGRNTGELFF
TRBJ1-6,TRBV3-1,many,-,TGTGCCAGCAGCCCCGGGGAGGGGAATTCACCCCTCCACTTT,CASSPGEGNSPLHF
TRBJ1-3,TRBV7-2,many,-,TGTGCCAGCAGCTTAGATGAGTCGAGCTCTGGAAACACCATATATTTT,CASSLDESSSGNTIYF
TRBJ1-1,TRBV5-6,many,-,TGTGCCAGCAGCCCCAATCTTCCGAGGGTAAATCGGGCTATGAACACTGAAGCTTTCTTT,CASSPNLPRVNRAMNTEAFF
TRBJ2-2,TRBV6-5,few,-,TGTGCCAGCACCTCGGGGTACCCCGGAGCCGGGGAGCTGTTTTTT,CASTSGYPGAGELFF
TRBJ2-7,TRBV11-2,many,TRBD1,TGTGCCAGCAGCTTAGGTACAGGGGCGAGGGAGCAGTACTTC,CASSLGTGAREQYF
TRBJ2-2,TRBV6-1,many,TRBD2,TGTGCCAGCACCCCAGGACTAGCGGGGATCTCCGGGGAGCTGTTTTTT,CASTPGLAGISGELFF
TRBJ1-3,TRBV4-1,many,-,TGCGCCAGCAGCTCCCGCAGGGCCGGAAACACCATATATTTT,CASSSRRAGNTIYF
TRBJ2-3,TRBV29-1,many,-,TGCAGCGTCCTTGAACGGTCCACAGATACGCAGTATTTT,CSVLERSTDTQYF
TRBJ2-5,TRBV11-2,medium-sized,-,TGTGCCAGCAGCTTAGCGCCTCTCGAGACCCAGTACTTC,CASSLAPLETQYF
TRBJ2-7,TRBV2,many,TRBD2,TGTGCCAGCAGCCGACTAGCGGGAGGCGCCTACGAGCAGTACTTC,CASSRLAGGAYEQYF
TRBJ2-1,TRBV29-1,many,-,TGCAGCGTTGACCCCCCGGGAGTGCCCCCCTACAATGAGCAGTTCTTC,CSVDPPGVPPYNEQFF
TRBJ1-5,TRBV24-1,many,-,TGTGCCACCAGTGATAGTCAGTTCAATCAGCCCCAGCATTTT,CATSDSQFNQPQHF
TRBJ2-1,TRBV4-1,few,-,TGCGCCAGCAGTTTCCTCGGTATTGGGGATGAGCAGTTCTTC,CASSFLGIGDEQFF
TRBJ1-5,TRBV2,many,TRBD1,TGTGCCAGCAGTCCTGGACAGGGGGCGGGAAGGAATCAGCCCCAGCATTTT,CASSPGQGAGRNQPQHF
TRBJ2-2,TRBV3-1,many,-,TGTGCCAGCAGCCGAGACCTCGGACAGAACACCGGGGAGCTGTTTTTT,CASSRDLGQNTGELFF
TRBJ1-6,TRBV9,many,-,TGTGCCAGCAGCGGACTCGGGGACACTCAGAGCTCCTATAATTCACCCCTCCACTTT,CASSGLGDTQSSYNSPLHF
TRBJ2-7,TRBV4-3,many,-,TGCGCCAGCAGCCAAGATTTGTATGGCAGCGGCTACGAGCAGTACTTC,CASSQDLYGSGYEQYF
TRBJ2-3,TRBV20-1,few,TRBD1,TGCAGTGCTAGCCCAGGGGGAGGCACAGATACGCAGTATTTT,CSASPGGGTDTQYF
TRBJ2-1,TRBV18,many,-,TGTGCCAGCTCACCAAGAGGGACTCACGAGAATGAGCAGTTCTTC,CASSPRGTHENEQFF
TRBJ2-4,TRBV28,-,TRBD2,TGTGCCAGCAGTTTAATGGCCGGGACTAGCGTGTTC,CASSLMAGTSVF
TRBJ2-5,TRBV12-3/TRBV12-4,many,-,TGTGCCAGCAGTCTCCACAGTGGGGGGCAAGAGACCCAGTACTTC,CASSLHSGGQETQYF
TRBJ1-1,TRBV20-1,many,-,TGCAGTGCTACAGGAGGGGCCGCAAGGACTGAAGCTTTCTTT,CSATGGAARTEAFF
TRBJ1-3,TRBV3-1,many,-,TGTGCCAGCACCCCAGGGCAGGGTTCGGCCAGCGGAAACACCATATATTTT,CASTPGQGSASGNTIYF
TRBJ2-1,TRBV2,-,-,TGTGCCAGCAGTGTACAGCAATACAATGAGCAGTTCTTC,CASSVQQYNEQFF
TRBJ1-6,TRBV14,many,TRBD1,TGTGCCAGCAGCTACCACAGGGGGAATTCACCCCTCCACTTT,CASSYHRGNSPLHF
TRBJ1-1,TRBV7-9,many,-,TGTGCCAGCAGCTCCGGTCTGAACACTGAAGCTTTCTTT,CASSSGLNTEAFF